The 25 T cell receptor beta chains below all came from one sample that was sequenced in a study of T cells in Graves' hyperthyroidism and ophthalmopathy (dated by TCRdb to the late 2010s). Libraries were made using multiplex PCR. Instrument on record: Illumina HiSeq 2000. TCR beta CDR3 regions were amplified from RNA transcripts. A first-round RT-PCR of the TCR CDR3 used the HTBI primer set with the Qiagen OneStep RT-PCR kit. The public reads were quality trimmed at Q25 with fastp and then assembled into clones with MiXCR by TCRdb, keeping productive beta chains. Each entry is one CDR3 protein sequence, shown with its most common DNA and genes. The sample data list about 290,000 distinct CDR3 sequences, and roughly 15% of these were observed just once. Of the sample, roughly 7.7% falls within the top ten clones. The sample was blood. The origin of the receptors is a woman aged 35 to 49 with Graves' hyperthyroidism.

The genes are TRBV19 and TRBJ2-7, with D hard to call. The CDR3 consists of 17 residues. V lost 0 bases and J lost 0, with 15 bases in between. Germline values: CDR1 LNHDA, CDR2 SQIVND (reference sequence). The CDR3 region is CASSIDLGISNSYEQYF. The CDR3 nucleotides are TGTGCCAGTAGTATAGATCTCGGCATTTCCAACTCCTACGAGCAGTACTTC.

The chain carries TRBV29-1 and TRBJ1-2; 7 bases map to TRBD1. This CDR3 region has 14 residues. V dropped 2 bases and J dropped 1; count of bases not matched to a gene: 4. The germline V gene encodes CDR1 SQVTM and CDR2 ANQGSEA. This chain's CDR3 is CSVERGLVNYGYTF. CDR3 DNA: TGCAGCGTTGAAAGGGGGCTCGTTAACTATGGCTACACCTTC.

This chain connects TRBV20-1 to TRBJ1-1, with TRBD1 matching 10 bases. Germline CDR1 and CDR2: DFQATT and SNEGSKA (reference sequence). CDR3 size: 15 residues. V trimming: 7 bases; J trimming: 1 base; junction bases outside the gene matches: 9. DNA for the CDR3: TGCAGTGTAACCGGGACAGGGGACGGGAACACTGAAGCTTTCTTT. It encodes CSVTGTGDGNTEAFF.

As regards this clonotype: Since a much larger clone is just one base distant, this may be a read error. The V call is TRBV12-3 or TRBV12-4, the J call TRBJ2-5; D is uncertain. The CDR3 runs to 13 residues. The CDR3 is CASSLTIQGTQYF. CDR3 bases: TGTGCCAGCAGTCTGACCATCCAAGGGACCCAGTACTTC.

There are many counts of this clonotype. The chain has TRBV29-1 and TRBJ2-3; D unclear. Germline V CDR1 and CDR2: SQVTM, ANQGSEA. This CDR3 has 13 residues. Trimming removed 7 bases from V and 1 base from J, with 12 bases in between. This chain's CDR3 is CSADSTGTDTQYF. CDR3 nucleotide sequence: TGCAGCGCCGATTCGACTGGCACAGATACGCAGTATTTT.

This clonotype was detected only a few times. V usage is TRBV18 and J usage is TRBJ2-1; 11 bases fit TRBD1. Germline-derived CDR1 and CDR2 are KGHSH and LQKENI. CDR3 length equals 15 residues. V lost 4 bases and J lost 9; bases outside the gene matches: 8. The CDR3 region is CASSLGTGGLGEQFF. CDR3 nucleotide sequence: TGTGCCAGCTCACTCGGGACAGGGGGTCTCGGTGAGCAGTTCTTC.

This clonotype was seen at least ten times. The rearrangement uses TRBV12-3 or TRBV12-4 and TRBJ2-3; no clear D. Between the trimmed V and J ends, which lost 2 bases and 0 bases, there was a span of 9 bases. CDR3 length: 15 residues. The CDR3 loop is CASSLSVTSTDTQYF. CDR3 bases: TGTGCCAGCAGTTTAAGTGTAACTAGCACAGATACGCAGTATTTT.

This clonotype was recorded many times. The chain employs TRBV18 and TRBJ2-7; D ambiguous. Trimming stripped 6 bases from V and 1 base from J, with 10 bases between. This CDR3 region has 13 residues. Per the germline V gene, CDR1 is KGHSH and CDR2 is LQKENI. The CDR3 is CASSPGLSYEQYF. The CDR3 DNA is TGTGCCAGCTCCCCAGGTCTTTCCTACGAGCAGTACTTC.

The chain employs TRBV19 and TRBJ2-3; tentative D call: TRBD2 (6 bases). Germline V CDR1 and CDR2: LNHDA, SQIVND (reference sequence). The CDR3 is made up of 14 amino acids. V lost 6 bases, J lost 1 base, and 11 bases lay in between. Here the CDR3 DNA reads TGTGCCAGTAGAACTAGCAGCCGCACAGATACGCAGTATTTT. It translates to CASRTSSRTDTQYF.

This clonotype occurred a few times. This rearrangement joins TRBV14 to TRBJ2-4, with D perhaps matching TRBD1 (5 bases). Between the trimmed V and J ends, which lost 6 bases and 7 bases, there was a span of 13 bases. The CDR3 extends over 13 amino acids. CDR1 and CDR2 (germline): SGHDN, FVKESK. The CDR3: CASSGAATNIQYF. In nucleotides, the CDR3 is TGTGCCAGCAGTGGGGCCGCGACCAACATTCAGTACTTC.

This clonotype has at least ten counts. V gene TRBV6-1 combines with J gene TRBJ2-2; TRBD2 agrees at 7 bases. The CDR3 is made up of 13 amino acids. Germline V gene data show CDR1 as MNHNS and CDR2 as SASEGT. Losses at the gene ends were 8 bases for V and 3 bases for J; bases not matched to a gene: 3. This CDR3 is CASHGGDTGELFF. CDR3 sequence (DNA): TGTGCCAGCCATGGGGGGGACACCGGGGAGCTGTTTTTT.

This clonotype was picked up many times. The CDR3 spells CASSLNQGAWTEAFF. The CDR3 nucleotides are TGTGCCAGCAGCTTAAACCAGGGGGCCTGGACTGAAGCTTTCTTT. V gene TRBV7-9 combines with J gene TRBJ1-1; 8 nucleotides match TRBD1. Trimming cost V 2 bases and J 5 bases; bases outside gene matches: 7. The CDR3 covers 15 residues. Germline V gene sequence: CDR1 SEHNR, CDR2 FQNEAQ (reference sequence). The variable domain in full, completed from reference TRBV7-9 and TRBJ1-1, reads DTGVSQNPRHKITKRGQNVTFRCDPISEHNRLYWYRQTLGQGPEFLTYFQNEAQLEKSRLLSDRFSAERPKGSFSTLEIQRTEQGDSAMYLCASSLNQGAWTEAFFGQGTRLTVV.

On this clonotype: Compared with germline, one end of the junction differs, possibly owing to a read error. The chain uses TRBV5-4 and TRBJ1-2; D is perhaps TRBD1 (6 bases). Germline V gene data show CDR1 as SGHNT and CDR2 as YYREEE (reference sequence). The CDR3 sequence is 13 residues long. This CDR3 reads CGSSLDRNYGYTF. As DNA, the CDR3 is TGTGGCAGCAGCTTGGACAGAAACTATGGCTACACCTTC. The full variable domain, rest sourced from reference TRBV5-4 and TRBJ1-2, is ETGVTQSPTHLIKTRGQQVTLRCSSQSGHNTVSWYQQALGQGPQFIFQYYREEENGRGNFPPRFSGLQFPNYSSELNVNALELDDSALYLCGSSLDRNYGYTFGSGTRLTVV.

This clonotype occurred once. The chain carries TRBV9 and TRBJ1-3, with 8 bases identical to TRBD1. The ends lost 3 bases at V and 0 bases at J; junction bases unmatched: 2. Germline loops: CDR1 SGDLS, CDR2 YYNGEE. This CDR3 comprises 15 residues. CDR3 protein: CASSAGQGSGNTIYF. The CDR3 DNA sequence: TGTGCCAGCAGCGCCGGACAGGGCTCTGGAAACACCATATATTTT.

This clonotype was recorded many times. The V call is TRBV3-1, the J call TRBJ2-5, with D perhaps being TRBD1 or TRBD2 (5 bases each). CDR1 is LGHDT and CDR2 is YNNKEL in the germline V gene (reference sequence). The V end lost 3 bases, the J end lost 10 bases, and 9 bases lay between the germline ends. The CDR3 is 11 amino acids. CDR3 in amino acids: CASSHGTIQYF. In DNA form, the CDR3 reads TGTGCCAGCAGCCATGGGACGATCCAGTACTTC.

This clonotype was seen ten or more times. The rearrangement uses TRBV20-1 and TRBJ2-7, with TRBD2 matching over 11 bases. CDR1 is DFQATT, CDR2 SNEGSKA, per germline (reference sequence). V shed 6 bases and J 1 base; nucleotides not matched to a gene: 11. CDR3 size: 16 residues. The CDR3 bases are TGCAGTGCCCCACTACTCACTAGCGGGAGATCCTACGAGCAGTACTTC. Residues: CSAPLLTSGRSYEQYF.

This clonotype was found many times. The chain uses TRBV6-1 and TRBJ2-7, with 9 bases that match TRBD1. After removal of 6 bases from V and 5 bases from J, the junction contained 14 bases not matched to a gene. The CDR3 has 16 amino acids. Germline V gives CDR1 MNHNS, CDR2 SASEGT. DNA of the CDR3: TGTGCCAGCAGAGCAATTCCGGGACAGGGTCTCGACGAGCAGTACTTC. Protein product: CASRAIPGQGLDEQYF.

This clonotype was seen many times. The CDR3 region is CASSKGRGTSGSDTQYF. CDR3 coding DNA: TGTGCCAGCAGCAAGGGGCGAGGGACTAGCGGGTCAGATACGCAGTATTTT. The chain carries TRBV7-8 and TRBJ2-3; 12 positions match TRBD2. V was clipped by 5 bases and J by 4 bases; unmatched bases: 10. The germline V gene has CDR1 SGHVS and CDR2 FQNEAQ. The CDR3 totals 17 residues.

About this clonotype: This could be a read error, since a much larger clone is one nucleotide away. Since no conserved phenylalanine or tryptophan closes the CDR3, a read error is the likely cause. The chain has TRBV10-3 and TRBJ2-7, with D possibly being TRBD1 (6 bases). The V end was cut by 3 bases, the J end by 4 bases, with 10 bases between. CDR3 size: 13 residues. Germline CDR1 reads ENHRY; CDR2 reads SYGVKD. CDR3 region: CAISETGKYEQYL. In DNA form, the CDR3 reads TGTGCCATCAGTGAAACAGGGAAATACGAGCAGTACCTC.

Many counts were recorded for this clonotype. V usage is TRBV29-1 and J usage is TRBJ1-5; possible D gene TRBD1, 5 bases. The CDR3 is 13 residues long. The V gene's germline CDR1 is SQVTM and CDR2 ANQGSEA. The V gene lost 2 bases and the J gene lost 5 bases, with 10 bases spanning the gap. DNA of the CDR3: TGCAGCGTTGAAACGGGACCTTATCAGCCCCAGCATTTT. Amino acid sequence: CSVETGPYQPQHF.

This clonotype was detected ten times or more. This chain links TRBV28 with TRBJ2-1; 8 nucleotides agree with TRBD2. The CDR3 length is 18 residues. V gave up 1 base and J gave up 2 bases; unmatched junction bases: 10. The germline V gene has CDR1 MDHEN and CDR2 SYDVKM. CDR3 coding DNA: TGTGCCAGCAGTTTATCCCCCCTTAGCGGGAAAACCTACAATGAGCAGTTCTTC. It specifies CASSLSPLSGKTYNEQFF.

This clonotype was counted at least ten times. The V gene is TRBV28, the J gene TRBJ2-1, with 7 bases aligning to TRBD1. Germline loops: CDR1 MDHEN, CDR2 SYDVKM. The CDR3 covers 15 residues. Germline trimming cut 5 bases from V and 5 bases from J; bases unmatched to any gene: 9. CDR3 loop: CASSTPSGTDNEQFF. The CDR3, as DNA: TGTGCCAGCAGTACACCGTCCGGGACAGACAATGAGCAGTTCTTC.

V gene TRBV15 combines with J gene TRBJ2-2; no firm D call. The CDR3 is 15 amino acids. V was cut by 0 bases and J by 2 bases, with 7 bases left in between. Per germline, CDR1 LNHNV and CDR2 YYDKDF (reference sequence). CDR3 sequence: CATSREKDNTGELFF. DNA for the CDR3: TGTGCCACCAGCAGAGAAAAAGATAACACCGGGGAGCTGTTTTTT.

This clonotype has a count of ten or more. The chain employs TRBV7-9 and TRBJ1-2, with TRBD1 matching over 8 bases. The trim removed 5 bases at V and 4 bases at J, leaving 6 bases unmatched. Germline V gives CDR1 SEHNR, CDR2 FQNEAQ (reference sequence). This CDR3 comprises 14 residues. The CDR3 nucleotides read TGTGCCAGCAGCCTGACAGGGGTTTCCTATGGCTACACCTTC. This codes for CASSLTGVSYGYTF.

CDR3 DNA sequence: TGCGCCAGCAGCCAAGTTGTAGCGGGAGTCTCCTACGAGCAGTACTTC. Amino acid sequence: CASSQVVAGVSYEQYF. The chain couples TRBV4-1 to TRBJ2-7; 9 nucleotides match TRBD2. The CDR3 is made up of 16 amino acids. Looked up from germline, CDR1 is MGHRA and CDR2 is YSYEKL. With V trimmed by 1 base and J by 0 bases, 4 bases remained unmatched.